The clone carrying this TCR beta chain was seen only a few times. What it binds is unknown. The data were obtained in a study of response to subunit inactivated influenza vaccine. General study points: Few additional T cells are recruited per seasonal influenza vaccination, authors suggested.

Using its own MiXCR run on the RT-PCR reads, TCRdb lists one record per CDR3 protein. The table lists more than 450,000 distinct CDR3 sequences, less than 10% of them singletons. The TCR comes from a man aged 45 to 75 who received an inactivated influenza vaccine. This material consisted of PBMCs from blood, taken about 24 months after vaccination.

The CDR3: CATSRDGRGAYNEQFF. CDR3 sequence (DNA): TGTGCCACCAGCAGAGATGGAAGGGGCGCCTACAATGAGCAGTTCTTC. The chain employs TRBV15 and TRBJ2-1; D possibly corresponds to TRBD1 (5 bases). V was shortened by 0 bases and J by 2 bases, with 11 bases between the two germline ends. Per germline, CDR1 LNHNV and CDR2 YYDKDF (reference sequence). The length of the CDR3 is 16 residues. The full variable domain, with the rest looked up from reference TRBV15 and TRBJ2-1, is DAMVIQNPRYQVTQFGKPVTLSCSQTLNHNVMYWYQQKSSQAPKLLFHYYDKDFNNEADTPDNFQSRRPNTSFCFLDIRSPGLGDTAMYLCATSRDGRGAYNEQFFGPGTRLTVL.